This T cell receptor beta chain was identified during a study of T cell responses to AZD1222 COVID-19 vaccine. The CDR3 has 13 residues. V was trimmed by 3 bases and J by 1 base, leaving 4 bases between them. Germline CDR1 SEHNR, CDR2 FQNEAQ (reference sequence). Findings and caveats of the study: Unmutated variant regions are reportedly the target of nearly half of TCRs that are spike-specific. It should be noted that donors were predominantly white British and more often female, and clonal diversity was possibly underestimated.

Profiling relied on immunoSEQ multiplex PCR, and the TCRdb table lists in-frame clones only, not all of them. Among about 53,000 clones listed, approximately 84% were seen once. Concerning this clone itself: Antigen unknown.

Sequencing was performed on peripheral blood, taken on day 0 of AZD1222 vaccination. The sequence derives from an adult in good health. The chain has TRBV7-9 and TRBJ1-5; D unresolved. Here the CDR3 reads CASSLASNQPQHF. CDR3 bases: TGTGCCAGCAGCTTGGCCAGCAATCAGCCCCAGCATTTT.